This T cell receptor beta chain is from a study of OX40 agonist ivuxolimab in advanced cancers. On the study more broadly: Melanoma, hepatocellular carcinoma, head and neck or renal cell cancer occurred in dose-escalation patients. Three patients showed partial responses: one hepatocellular carcinoma and two cutaneous melanoma cases.

Libraries were prepared by immunoSEQ multiplex PCR; TCRdb keeps only in-frame clonotypes and omits some of them. The sample holds more than 55,000 clones, approximately 79% seen once. General study findings and limits: Clonal expansion in partial responders at 0.1-3.0 mg/kg ranked among the lowest.

Details on this clone: Its antigen is as yet unknown.

This sample comprised CD4+ or CD8+ T cells sorted from blood, obtained in a trial of the OX40 agonist ivuxolimab. The receptor comes from an adult with an advanced solid tumor such as melanoma, head and neck, liver or kidney cancer.

Here the CDR3 DNA reads TGTGCCAGCAGCTTAGCCACAGCATGGAATATGGCGTATAGCAATCAGCCCCAGCATTTT. Its translation is CASSLATAWNMAYSNQPQHF. V and J are TRBV7-8 and TRBJ1-5; D gene uncertain. The CDR3 sequence is 20 residues long. V lost 0 bases and J lost 0, with 21 bases in between. Germline CDR1 SGHVS, CDR2 FQNEAQ.